Listed below are T cell receptor beta chains from one sample, sequenced in a study of tumor-infiltrating lymphocytes in primary liver carcinoma. One entry per CDR3 protein, called by TCRdb with MiXCR from the multiplex PCR reads. Here the sample spans 99,000 or so distinct CDR3 sequences, roughly 80% being singletons. The sample taken for sequencing was liver tumor tissue from sampling region 3. These receptors were collected from a man aged 40-55 years with primary liver carcinoma and hepatitis B virus infection. Both conserved end residues are part of each CDR3. Fields, in order: V gene, clone size, D gene, J gene, CDR3 DNA, CDR3 protein. A D gene is named only where the DNA matches it firmly. Some rows mark clone size as missing; the rest say once, few, many or name a class of expanded clone.

TRBV5-4	many	.	TRBJ2-1	TGTGCCAGCAGCTCCACTGCGGCTAGCTCCTACAATGAGCAGTTCTTC	CASSSTAASSYNEQFF
TRBV4-3	.	.	TRBJ2-7	TGCGCCAGCGACCGAGATCCGCCCTACGAGCAGTACTTC	CASDRDPPYEQYF
TRBV5-4	.	.	TRBJ2-7	TGTGCCGGCAGCTCAAGGGACTTCCCCTACGAGCGGTACTTC	CAGSSRDFPYERYF
TRBV11-2	.	TRBD2	TRBJ2-1	TGTGCCAACAGCTTAGTTGGAACTAGCGACTACAATGAGCAGTTCTTC	CANSLVGTSDYNEQFF
TRBV29-1	.	.	TRBJ2-2	TGCAGCGGTGCGATAGGCAGTGGCACTGGGGAGCTGTTTTTT	CSGAIGSGTGELFF
TRBV28	many	.	TRBJ1-2	TGTGCCAGCAGTTTAATCGTGGGGGCCACTAACTATGGCTACACCTTC	CASSLIVGATNYGYTF
TRBV6-6	once	.	TRBJ2-7	TGTGCCAGCAGTGGAGGACGGAATTTCTACGAGCAATACTTC	CASSGGRNFYEQYF
TRBV29-1	.	.	TRBJ2-1	TGCATCGTGAGAGTATACGAGCAGTCCTTC	CIVRVYEQSF
TRBV29-1	.	.	TRBJ2-1	TGCAGCGTTGTTCTAGGTGGGATGTTCGGTGATCAGTTATTC	CSVVLGGMFGDQLF
TRBV30	many	.	TRBJ2-1	TGTGCCTGGAGGGGGGTTAGCTATGAGCAGTTCTTC	CAWRGVSYEQFF
TRBV6-1	once	.	TRBJ1-5	TGTGCCAGCAGTCTGGCGAGGGGAAAGGCGCCCCAGCATTTT	CASSLARGKAPQHF
TRBV6-6	.	.	TRBJ2-5	TGTGCCAGCCGCCCGAACAGGGTTGGGATCCAGTACTTC	CASRPNRVGIQYF
TRBV10-3	.	TRBD1	TRBJ2-5	TGTGTCACAGGGCTAGGACAGGGGGTCTTGGGAGAGACCCAGTACTTC	CVTGLGQGVLGETQYF
TRBV29-1	medium-sized	.	TRBJ2-5	TGCAGCGTTGAATGGGCCCAAGAGACCCAGTACTTC	CSVEWAQETQYF
TRBV11-2	.	TRBD2	TRBJ2-1	TGTACCGTCCCCGGGACTAGCGGGAGGGAGCAGTTATTC	CTVPGTSGREQLF
TRBV5-6	once	.	TRBJ2-1	TGTGCCAGCAACTTGCGGCTAGTGGCCTTAAATGAGCAGTTCTTC	CASNLRLVALNEQFF
TRBV4-3	.	.	TRBJ2-3	TGCGCCAGCAGCCAAGATCTTGGGGGCTGGGGCACAGGTACACAGTATTTT	CASSQDLGGWGTGTQYF
TRBV4-1	.	.	TRBJ2-3	TGCGCCAGCATCCATACAGATACGCAGTATTTT	CASIHTDTQYF
TRBV6-6	.	.	TRBJ2-4	TGTACCAGCTCAAATCCTCTCGAGGCACGCATTCAGTACTTC	CTSSNPLEARIQYF
TRBV5-1	.	.	TRBJ1-2	TGCGCTAGCAGTTGGGGGACACGCGGCTATGGCTACACCTTC	CASSWGTRGYGYTF
TRBV12-3/TRBV12-4	.	TRBD1	TRBJ2-3	TGTGCCTGCAGTTTCACAGGGGGTGGTGATACGCAGTATTTT	CACSFTGGGDTQYF
TRBV9	.	.	TRBJ2-1	TGTGTCAGCAGTCTCGACACGGGGACCTCCTACAATGAGCAGTTCTTC	CVSSLDTGTSYNEQFF
TRBV5-6	.	.	TRBJ2-5	TGTACCAACAGCTTGGATGAGACCCAGTACTTC	CTNSLDETQYF
TRBV11-1	once	.	TRBJ2-3	TGTGCCAGCAGTCCCGGCCCAAGCACAGATATACAGTATTTT	CASSPGPSTDIQYF
TRBV29-1	.	.	TRBJ2-2	TGCAGTACCAAGGGAAACGGGGAGCTGTTTTTT	CSTKGNGELFF
TRBV6-5	.	TRBD2	TRBJ2-7	TGTGCCAGCAGTTCCTCAGCGGGAGGGGGCGAGCAGTGCTTC	CASSSSAGGGEQCF
TRBV6-2/TRBV6-3	.	.	TRBJ1-1	TGTGCAAGTCGGCGAGTAGGGATGAACACTGAAGCTTTCTTT	CASRRVGMNTEAFF